This note documents a single T cell receptor beta chain sequence. This sample's treatment: about 20 received Ad26.COV2.S at low or high dose, single or two shots; 5 received placebo; per-sample allocation not given. Sampling took place 63 days after the first vaccine or placebo injection. This sample is part of a study of Ad26.COV2.S vaccination and SARS-CoV-2 variants. As for the study in general: Ad26.COV2.S shots went into the muscle once or twice, 56 days apart.

Germline CDR1 reads SGDLS; CDR2 reads YYNGEE. J lost 4 bases, V lost 0 bases, and 5 bases had no gene match. This CDR3 has 16 residues. Only in-frame clones appear in the TCRdb table, and some are missing; sequencing was by immunoSEQ multiplex PCR. Among roughly 420,000 clones listed, 89% were seen once. V is TRBV9 and J is TRBJ2-1; TRBD2 agrees at 9 bases. The receptor's source is a person between 18 and 65 years old who received the Ad26.COV2.S COVID-19 vaccine or a placebo. This specimen was peripheral blood, taken in a trial of Ad26.COV2.S vaccine versus placebo. The CDR3 region is CASSVDPSGTYNEQFF. CDR3 in DNA: TGTGCCAGCAGCGTAGATCCTAGCGGGACGTACAATGAGCAGTTCTTC.